Shown below are 4 T cell receptor beta chains from a single sample sequenced in a study of T cells expressing NK-cell markers. TCRdb re-called the 5' RACE reads; every CDR3 protein appears as one record, without DNA. This sample contains approximately 440,000 distinct CDR3 sequences. Sequencing was carried out using blood T cells: a sorted CD56 or NKG2C T cell subset, CD4+ or CD8+ T cells, or bulk PBMC T cells (not recorded which). These TCRs come from a woman aged 45-65 years in good health.

This chain joins TRBV10-2 and TRBJ2-1; TCRdb's assignment of TRBD2 cannot be checked, as there is no DNA. This CDR3 has 18 amino acids. Looked up from germline, CDR1 is WSHSY and CDR2 is SAAADI. CDR3 residues: CASSEYLGLAGPYNEQFF.

The chain joins TRBV2 to TRBJ2-1; the D call of TRBD1 rests on TCRdb alone, since no DNA is present to check it. There are 15 residues in the CDR3. In germline, CDR1 is SNHLY, CDR2 FYNNEI. The chain's CDR3 is CASSEDRGAYNEQFF.

The V and J genes are TRBV4-1 and TRBJ2-5; TCRdb calls TRBD2, which cannot be checked without DNA. CDR1 and CDR2 from the germline V gene are MGHRA and YSYEKL. This CDR3 has 14 amino acids. This CDR3 is CASSQLAGGKTQYF.

V and J are TRBV5-1 and TRBJ2-2; TCRdb's D gene call, TRBD1, goes unchecked for lack of DNA. The CDR3 consists of 15 residues. The germline gives CDR1 SGHRS, CDR2 YFSETQ. CDR3 in amino acids: CASSLSRQGAGELFF. Full variable domain (remainder filled in from reference TRBV5-1 and TRBJ2-2): KAGVTQTPRYLIKTRGQQVTLSCSPISGHRSVSWYQQTPGQGLQFLFEYFSETQRNKGNFPGRFSGRQFSNSRSEMNVSTLELGDSALYLCASSLSRQGAGELFFGEGSRLTVL.